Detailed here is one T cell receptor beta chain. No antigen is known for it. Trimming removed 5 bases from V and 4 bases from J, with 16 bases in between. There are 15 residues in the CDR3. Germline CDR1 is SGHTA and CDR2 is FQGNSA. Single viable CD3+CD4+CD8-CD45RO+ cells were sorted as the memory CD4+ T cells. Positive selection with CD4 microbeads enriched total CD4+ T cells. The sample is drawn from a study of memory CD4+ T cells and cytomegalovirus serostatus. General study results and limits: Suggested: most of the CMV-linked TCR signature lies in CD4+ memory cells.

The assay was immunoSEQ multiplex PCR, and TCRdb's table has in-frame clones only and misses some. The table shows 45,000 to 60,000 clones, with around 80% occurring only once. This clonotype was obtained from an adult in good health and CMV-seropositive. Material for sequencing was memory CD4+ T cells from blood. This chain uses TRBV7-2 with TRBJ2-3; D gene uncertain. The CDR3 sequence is CASSPRVLQADTQYF. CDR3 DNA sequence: TGTGCCAGCAGCCCCCGGGTTCTGCAGGCAGATACGCAGTATTTT.